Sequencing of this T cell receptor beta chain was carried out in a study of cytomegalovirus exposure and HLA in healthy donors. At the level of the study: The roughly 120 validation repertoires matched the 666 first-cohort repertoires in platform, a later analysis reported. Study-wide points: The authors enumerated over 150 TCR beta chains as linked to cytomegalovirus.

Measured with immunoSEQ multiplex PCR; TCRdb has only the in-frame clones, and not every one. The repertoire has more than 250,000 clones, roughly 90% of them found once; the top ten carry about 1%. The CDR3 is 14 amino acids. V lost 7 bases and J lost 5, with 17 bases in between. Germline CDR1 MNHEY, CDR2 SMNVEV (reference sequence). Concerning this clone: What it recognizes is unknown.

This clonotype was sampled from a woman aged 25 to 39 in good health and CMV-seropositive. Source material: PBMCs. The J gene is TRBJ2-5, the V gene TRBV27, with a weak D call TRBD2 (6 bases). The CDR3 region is CASTRGGEMETQYF. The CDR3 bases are TGTGCCAGCACCCGGGGAGGAGAAATGGAGACCCAGTACTTC.